This is a list of T cell receptor beta chains from one sample in a study of identical twins. TCRdb analysed the 5' RACE reads with MiXCR anew, one entry per CDR3 protein. The sample holds approximately 490,000 distinct CDR3 sequences; around 24% are singletons and the top ten take approximately 0.49%. The sample also formed part of further work on yellow fever vaccine responses in identical twins.

Sequencing input: CD4+ T cells sorted from blood. The receptor source for this set is a woman between 18 and 29 years old in good health. Each CDR3 is given with its conserved first and last residue. The D gene is left open where the match is weak. Rows give clone size only sometimes, using once, few, many, or a class for an expanded clone.

j_gene: TRBJ2-3; abundance: .; d_gene: TRBD2; v_gene: TRBV27; CDR3aa: CASSLIGLAGVGRVTDTQYF; CDR3nt: TGTGCCAGCAGTCTCATAGGACTAGCGGGAGTCGGTAGGGTCACAGATACGCAGTATTTT
j_gene: TRBJ1-2; abundance: .; d_gene: .; v_gene: TRBV10-3; CDR3aa: CAISPGSGPGYTF; CDR3nt: TGTGCCATCAGTCCTGGCAGCGGACCCGGCTACACCTTC
j_gene: TRBJ2-1; abundance: .; d_gene: .; v_gene: TRBV5-1; CDR3aa: CASSLKWDHEQFF; CDR3nt: TGCGCCAGCAGCTTAAAGTGGGACCATGAGCAGTTCTTC
j_gene: TRBJ2-2; abundance: few; d_gene: TRBD1; v_gene: TRBV4-1; CDR3aa: CASSHGAGGLTGELFF; CDR3nt: TGCGCCAGCAGCCATGGTGCAGGGGGCCTCACCGGGGAGCTGTTTTTT
j_gene: TRBJ2-3; abundance: .; d_gene: .; v_gene: TRBV4-1; CDR3aa: CASSLGLLDTQYF; CDR3nt: TGCGCCAGCAGCCTCGGTCTCTTGGATACGCAGTATTTT
j_gene: TRBJ2-2; abundance: few; d_gene: .; v_gene: TRBV18; CDR3aa: CASSPILEPTGELFF; CDR3nt: TGTGCCAGCTCACCCATACTAGAACCCACCGGGGAGCTGTTTTTT
j_gene: TRBJ2-5; abundance: many; d_gene: .; v_gene: TRBV12-3/TRBV12-4; CDR3aa: CASSPPLAEGGEETQYF; CDR3nt: TGTGCCAGCAGTCCCCCATTGGCGGAGGGGGGAGAAGAGACCCAGTACTTC
j_gene: TRBJ2-2; abundance: .; d_gene: TRBD1; v_gene: TRBV5-1; CDR3aa: CASSSGQGAWELFF; CDR3nt: TGCGCCAGCAGCTCGGGACAGGGGGCCTGGGAGCTGTTTTTT
j_gene: TRBJ2-2; abundance: few; d_gene: .; v_gene: TRBV12-3/TRBV12-4; CDR3aa: CASSPTRGGTGELFF; CDR3nt: TGTGCCAGCAGCCCTACCAGGGGCGGCACCGGGGAGCTGTTTTTT
j_gene: TRBJ2-2; abundance: .; d_gene: TRBD2; v_gene: TRBV9; CDR3aa: CASSLRGSANTGELFF; CDR3nt: TGTGCCAGCAGCCTGCGGGGGTCAGCGAACACCGGGGAGCTGTTTTTT
j_gene: TRBJ2-2; abundance: .; d_gene: .; v_gene: TRBV2; CDR3aa: CASSEVGQGSGELFF; CDR3nt: TGTGCCAGCAGTGAAGTGGGCCAGGGGAGCGGGGAGCTGTTTTTT
j_gene: TRBJ1-4; abundance: few; d_gene: .; v_gene: TRBV6-5; CDR3aa: CASSYRRNEKLFF; CDR3nt: TGTGCCAGCAGTTACCGTCGGAATGAAAAACTGTTTTTT
j_gene: TRBJ2-5; abundance: many; d_gene: .; v_gene: TRBV12-3/TRBV12-4; CDR3aa: CASSLVGEETQYF; CDR3nt: TGCGCCAGCAGCTTAGTGGGAGAAGAGACCCAGTACTTC
j_gene: TRBJ1-3; abundance: few; d_gene: TRBD1; v_gene: TRBV4-1; CDR3aa: CASSQPGQGHTIYF; CDR3nt: TGCGCCAGCAGCCAACCGGGACAGGGACACACCATATATTTT
j_gene: TRBJ2-7; abundance: .; d_gene: .; v_gene: TRBV20-1; CDR3aa: CSARVGFEQYF; CDR3nt: TGCAGTGCTAGAGTAGGTTTCGAGCAGTACTTC
j_gene: TRBJ2-2; abundance: .; d_gene: .; v_gene: TRBV7-9; CDR3aa: CASSLVLGAAGELFF; CDR3nt: TGTGCCAGCAGCTTGGTCTTGGGGGCTGCGGGGGAGCTGTTTTTT
j_gene: TRBJ2-2; abundance: few; d_gene: .; v_gene: TRBV5-1; CDR3aa: CASSGVVPNTGELFF; CDR3nt: TGCGCCAGCAGTGGTGTAGTCCCCAACACCGGGGAGCTGTTTTTT
j_gene: TRBJ2-5; abundance: few; d_gene: .; v_gene: TRBV20-1; CDR3aa: CSAGRDFVGETQYF; CDR3nt: TGCAGTGCTGGCCGGGACTTCGTTGGCGAGACCCAGTACTTC
j_gene: TRBJ2-6; abundance: .; d_gene: TRBD2; v_gene: TRBV7-3; CDR3aa: CASSFLAGVGANVLTF; CDR3nt: TGTGCCAGCAGCTTCCTAGCGGGAGTGGGGGCCAACGTCCTGACTTTC
j_gene: TRBJ2-1; abundance: few; d_gene: TRBD2; v_gene: TRBV7-8; CDR3aa: CASSPVGLAGREQFF; CDR3nt: TGTGCCAGCAGCCCCGTTGGGCTAGCGGGACGGGAGCAGTTCTTC
j_gene: TRBJ2-2; abundance: few; d_gene: .; v_gene: TRBV7-8; CDR3aa: CASRPTTDNNVKNTGELFF; CDR3nt: TGTGCCAGCAGACCTACAACGGACAACAACGTCAAGAACACCGGGGAGCTGTTTTTT
j_gene: TRBJ2-7; abundance: few; d_gene: TRBD1; v_gene: TRBV7-8; CDR3aa: CASSLEGQGAYYEQYF; CDR3nt: TGTGCCAGCAGCTTAGAGGGACAGGGGGCGTACTACGAGCAGTACTTC
j_gene: TRBJ2-7; abundance: .; d_gene: TRBD2; v_gene: TRBV20-1; CDR3aa: CSAYPSGLNYEQYF; CDR3nt: TGCAGTGCCTACCCTAGCGGGTTAAACTACGAGCAGTACTTC
j_gene: TRBJ2-7; abundance: few; d_gene: .; v_gene: TRBV18; CDR3aa: CASSPPWGQLSSYEQYF; CDR3nt: TGTGCCAGCTCACCACCTTGGGGCCAATTAAGCTCCTACGAGCAGTACTTC
j_gene: TRBJ2-3; abundance: .; d_gene: .; v_gene: TRBV7-8; CDR3aa: CASSWTGVADTQYF; CDR3nt: TGTGCCAGCAGCTGGACCGGGGTCGCAGATACGCAGTATTTT
j_gene: TRBJ2-3; abundance: .; d_gene: TRBD2; v_gene: TRBV4-1; CDR3aa: CASSQERASGSSDTQYF; CDR3nt: TGCGCCAGCAGCCAAGAGAGGGCTAGCGGGAGCTCAGATACGCAGTATTTT
j_gene: TRBJ2-7; abundance: few; d_gene: TRBD2; v_gene: TRBV7-9; CDR3aa: CASSLQGLVGAYEQYF; CDR3nt: TGTGCCAGCAGCCTTCAAGGACTAGTCGGGGCCTACGAGCAGTACTTC
j_gene: TRBJ2-5; abundance: few; d_gene: TRBD2; v_gene: TRBV4-1; CDR3aa: CASSDLAGAQETQYF; CDR3nt: TGCGCCAGCAGCGACCTAGCGGGGGCCCAAGAGACCCAGTACTTC
j_gene: TRBJ2-5; abundance: .; d_gene: .; v_gene: TRBV20-1; CDR3aa: CNARLSGAVAQYF; CDR3nt: TGCAATGCTAGGCTTTCGGGGGCAGTGGCCCAGTACTTC
j_gene: TRBJ2-1; abundance: .; d_gene: TRBD2; v_gene: TRBV5-1; CDR3aa: CASSTWAASGNEQFF; CDR3nt: TGCGCCAGCAGCACGTGGGCGGCTAGCGGAAATGAGCAGTTCTTC
j_gene: TRBJ1-5; abundance: .; d_gene: .; v_gene: TRBV24-1; CDR3aa: CATSDWTGQPQHF; CDR3nt: TGTGCCACCAGTGACTGGACTGGTCAGCCCCAGCATTTT
j_gene: TRBJ2-1; abundance: .; d_gene: TRBD1; v_gene: TRBV28; CDR3aa: CASRPGQNYNEQFF; CDR3nt: TGTGCCAGCAGACCGGGACAGAACTACAATGAGCAGTTCTTC
j_gene: TRBJ1-1; abundance: .; d_gene: .; v_gene: TRBV14; CDR3aa: CASSLQSNTEAFF; CDR3nt: TGTGCCAGCAGCCTTCAATCGAACACTGAAGCTTTCTTT
j_gene: TRBJ1-4; abundance: .; d_gene: .; v_gene: TRBV11-2; CDR3aa: CASSLDLGLGKLFF; CDR3nt: TGTGCCAGCAGCTTAGATCTGGGGCTGGGGAAACTGTTTTTT
j_gene: TRBJ2-5; abundance: .; d_gene: .; v_gene: TRBV4-2; CDR3aa: CASSQDKRARTPQETQYF; CDR3nt: TGTGCCAGCAGCCAAGATAAACGGGCCCGGACTCCCCAAGAGACCCAGTACTTC
j_gene: TRBJ2-2; abundance: .; d_gene: TRBD2; v_gene: TRBV28; CDR3aa: CASSLKGLAGFGELFF; CDR3nt: TGTGCCAGCAGTTTAAAGGGACTAGCGGGATTCGGGGAGCTGTTTTTT
j_gene: TRBJ2-2; abundance: few; d_gene: .; v_gene: TRBV3-1; CDR3aa: CATFTGELFF; CDR3nt: TGTGCCACCTTCACCGGGGAGCTGTTTTTT
j_gene: TRBJ2-1; abundance: few; d_gene: .; v_gene: TRBV12-3/TRBV12-4; CDR3aa: CASSLIGPNEQFF; CDR3nt: TGTGCCAGCAGTTTAATAGGGCCCAATGAGCAGTTCTTC
j_gene: TRBJ2-1; abundance: few; d_gene: TRBD2; v_gene: TRBV5-1; CDR3aa: CASARGAYNEQFF; CDR3nt: TGCGCCAGCGCGCGGGGGGCCTACAATGAGCAGTTCTTC
j_gene: TRBJ2-1; abundance: once; d_gene: TRBD2; v_gene: TRBV19; CDR3aa: CASSIVGGDYNEQFF; CDR3nt: TGTGCCAGTAGTATAGTGGGAGGGGACTACAATGAGCAGTTCTTC
j_gene: TRBJ2-1; abundance: .; d_gene: TRBD2; v_gene: TRBV4-1; CDR3aa: CASSPGSGGTSRRNEQFF; CDR3nt: TGCGCCAGCAGCCCCGGATCGGGTGGGACTAGCCGTCGGAATGAGCAGTTCTTC
j_gene: TRBJ2-1; abundance: once; d_gene: .; v_gene: TRBV9; CDR3aa: CASSAETDPYNEQFF; CDR3nt: TGTGCCAGCAGCGCAGAGACAGACCCCTACAATGAGCAGTTCTTC
j_gene: TRBJ1-2; abundance: .; d_gene: .; v_gene: TRBV6-1; CDR3aa: CASSIPGSNYGYTF; CDR3nt: TGTGCCAGCAGCATCCCAGGGTCTAACTATGGCTACACCTTC
j_gene: TRBJ1-6; abundance: few; d_gene: .; v_gene: TRBV20-1; CDR3aa: CSAREVGREIRTPLHF; CDR3nt: TGCAGTGCTAGAGAGGTGGGCAGGGAGATAAGGACACCCCTCCACTTT
j_gene: TRBJ1-6; abundance: .; d_gene: .; v_gene: TRBV2; CDR3aa: CASGPGRVNSPLHF; CDR3nt: TGTGCCAGCGGACCGGGACGGGTTAATTCACCCCTCCACTTT
j_gene: TRBJ2-1; abundance: .; d_gene: TRBD2; v_gene: TRBV15; CDR3aa: CATRVPGLVSNEQFF; CDR3nt: TGTGCCACCAGAGTCCCGGGACTAGTATCCAATGAGCAGTTCTTC
j_gene: TRBJ1-1; abundance: few; d_gene: .; v_gene: TRBV6-1; CDR3aa: CARRQDDTEAFF; CDR3nt: TGTGCCCGACGACAGGACGACACTGAAGCTTTCTTT
j_gene: TRBJ2-1; abundance: .; d_gene: .; v_gene: TRBV6-6; CDR3aa: CASKDTGSNEQFF; CDR3nt: TGTGCCAGCAAGGACACAGGGAGCAATGAGCAGTTCTTC
j_gene: TRBJ2-7; abundance: few; d_gene: TRBD1; v_gene: TRBV7-2; CDR3aa: CASSLVGQREQYF; CDR3nt: TGTGCCAGCAGCTTAGTGGGACAGCGTGAGCAGTACTTC
j_gene: TRBJ2-1; abundance: few; d_gene: TRBD2; v_gene: TRBV4-2; CDR3aa: CASSQEPSGRNEQFF; CDR3nt: TGTGCCAGCAGCCAAGAGCCTAGCGGGAGAAATGAGCAGTTCTTC
j_gene: TRBJ2-5; abundance: .; d_gene: .; v_gene: TRBV4-2; CDR3aa: CASSQDPGLSLRETQYF; CDR3nt: TGTGCCAGCAGCCAAGATCCCGGACTGTCCCTTAGGGAGACCCAGTACTTC
j_gene: TRBJ2-7; abundance: .; d_gene: TRBD2; v_gene: TRBV5-1; CDR3aa: CASSALAGEVYEQYF; CDR3nt: TGCGCCAGCAGCGCCTTAGCGGGAGAGGTCTACGAGCAGTACTTC